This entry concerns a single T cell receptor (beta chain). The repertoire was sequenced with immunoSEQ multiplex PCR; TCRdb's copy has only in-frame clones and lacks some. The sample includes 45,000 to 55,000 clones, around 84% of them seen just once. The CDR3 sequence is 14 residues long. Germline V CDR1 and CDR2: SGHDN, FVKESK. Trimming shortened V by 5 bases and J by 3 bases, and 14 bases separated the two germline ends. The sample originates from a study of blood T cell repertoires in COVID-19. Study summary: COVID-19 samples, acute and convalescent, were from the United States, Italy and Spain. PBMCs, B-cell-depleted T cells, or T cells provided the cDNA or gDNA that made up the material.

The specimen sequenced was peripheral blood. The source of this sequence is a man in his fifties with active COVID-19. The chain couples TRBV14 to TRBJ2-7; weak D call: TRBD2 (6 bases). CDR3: CASSSGRGGYEQYF. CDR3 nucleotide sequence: TGTGCCAGCAGCTCCGGGAGAGGAGGCTACGAGCAGTACTTC. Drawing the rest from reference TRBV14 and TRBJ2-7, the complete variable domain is EAGVTQFPSHSVIEKGQTVTLRCDPISGHDNLYWYRRVMGKEIKFLLHFVKESKQDESGMPNNRFLAERTGGTYSTLKVQPAELEDSGVYFCASSSGRGGYEQYFGPGTRLTVT.